These 15 T cell receptor beta chains were all obtained from the same sample, sequenced in a study of CD8+ T cells in alopecia areata. In each case, RNA was isolated and then reverse transcribed into cDNA as the sequencing template. Generated by immunoSEQ multiplex PCR, the TCRdb table keeps only in-frame clones and is missing some. The profile shows tens of thousands of clones, 46% of them singletons. Treatment here: oral pan-JAK inhibitor, 5-10 mg twice daily. The specimen was CD8+ T cells sorted from blood, collected around week 37, from a patient treated with tofacitinib. The receptors here all came from a human donor with alopecia areata.

V usage is TRBV5-6 and J usage is TRBJ2-7, with a weak D call TRBD2 (6 bases). The germline V gene has CDR1 SGHDT and CDR2 YYEEEE. V lost 5 bases and J 2 bases, leaving 11 bases between the germline ends. This CDR3 region has 13 residues. CDR3: CASRLIAAYEQYF. CDR3 sequence (DNA): TGTGCCAGCAGATTAATAGCGGCCTACGAGCAGTACTTC. The whole variable domain, filled in from reference TRBV5-6 and TRBJ2-7, reads DAGVTQSPTHLIKTRGQQVTLRCSPKSGHDTVSWYQQALGQGPQFIFQYYEEEERQRGNFPDRFSGHQFPNYSSELNVNALLLGDSALYLCASRLIAAYEQYFGPGTRLTVT.

This clone has more than one count but fewer than ten. CDR3 bases: TGCAGCGTTGAACTTGCCTTCGGGGAGCTGTTTTTT. Residues: CSVELAFGELFF. V and J are TRBV29-1 and TRBJ2-2; the D is unclear. This CDR3 is built from 12 residues. V was pared by 2 bases and J by 7 bases, with 8 bases between. Germline V gene data show CDR1 as SQVTM and CDR2 as ANQGSEA.

The chain has TRBV2 and TRBJ1-5; no firm D call. The V gene lost 6 bases and the J gene lost 5 bases, with 17 bases spanning the gap. CDR3 length equals 15 residues. Germline CDR1 reads SNHLY; CDR2 reads FYNNEI. The CDR3 sequence is CASSPTGARHQPQHF. The CDR3 DNA reads as TGTGCCAGCAGCCCCACCGGTGCCCGCCATCAGCCCCAGCATTTT.

The J gene is TRBJ2-2, the V gene TRBV2; TRBD2 aligns across 9 bases. Looked up from germline, CDR1 is SNHLY and CDR2 is FYNNEI. V trimming: 6 bases; J trimming: 8 bases; junction bases outside the gene matches: 10. This CDR3 comprises 15 residues. CDR3 protein: CASRIPSGKDGELFF. DNA for the CDR3: TGTGCCAGCAGAATCCCTAGCGGGAAGGATGGGGAGCTGTTTTTT.

The CDR3 region has the DNA TGTGCCAGCAGTTCCTCTGACGGGGACTATGGCTACACCTTC. It is translated as CASSSSDGDYGYTF. The rearrangement links TRBV6-5 to TRBJ1-2; D gene unclear. The germline gives CDR1 MNHEY, CDR2 SVGAGI. V lost 4 bases and J 3 bases, leaving 12 bases between the germline ends. This CDR3 spans 14 amino acids.

This clone has a handful of counts. The chain joins TRBV29-1 to TRBJ1-1, with 8 nucleotides matching TRBD1. CDR1 is SQVTM, CDR2 ANQGSEA, per germline. The CDR3 runs 12 residues. Losses at the gene ends were 7 bases for V and 5 bases for J; bases not matched to a gene: 6. The CDR3 loop is CSASTGGTEAFF. CDR3 in DNA: TGCAGCGCGAGTACAGGGGGGACTGAAGCTTTCTTT.

This rearrangement joins TRBV19 to TRBJ2-1; 12 bases fit TRBD2. Germline loops: CDR1 LNHDA, CDR2 SQIVND (reference sequence). Losses at the gene ends were 9 bases for V and 4 bases for J; bases not matched to a gene: 4. This CDR3 has 14 residues. CDR3 nucleotide sequence: TGTGCCAGCAGACTAGCGGGGGTGTACAATGAGCAGTTCTTC. Protein: CASRLAGVYNEQFF.

CDR3: CASTLGQSGGYTF. The CDR3 nucleotides read TGTGCCAGCACCCTGGGACAGTCAGGAGGCTACACCTTC. The rearrangement uses TRBV25-1 and TRBJ1-2, with TRBD1 matching 7 bases. Germline loops: CDR1 MGHDK, CDR2 SYGVNS. Losses at the gene ends were 7 bases for V and 8 bases for J; bases not matched to a gene: 10. The CDR3 consists of 13 residues.

The rearrangement joins TRBV29-1 to TRBJ1-1; D ambiguous. This CDR3 is built from 10 residues. Between the trimmed V and J ends, which lost 6 bases and 7 bases, there was a span of 9 bases. Germline CDR1 SQVTM, CDR2 ANQGSEA. CDR3 amino acids: CSVTPDEAFF. DNA of the CDR3: TGCAGCGTGACACCGGATGAAGCTTTCTTT.

V gene TRBV27 combines with J gene TRBJ1-5, with D possibly being TRBD1 (6 bases). Germline-derived CDR1 and CDR2 are MNHEY and SMNVEV (reference sequence). The CDR3 covers 14 residues. V shed 5 bases and J shed 11 bases, with 19 bases lying between them. CDR3: CASSPTTGGRAQHF. CDR3 bases: TGTGCCAGCAGTCCCACTACTGGGGGGCGGGCCCAGCATTTT.

The chain employs TRBV29-1 and TRBJ2-5; unclear D gene. The V gene's germline CDR1 is SQVTM and CDR2 ANQGSEA. Trimming stripped 4 bases from V and 1 base from J, with 7 bases between. This CDR3 spans 12 amino acids. The chain's CDR3 is CSVAETQETQYF. CDR3 nucleotide sequence: TGCAGCGTTGCTGAGACCCAAGAGACCCAGTACTTC.

V gene TRBV29-1 combines with J gene TRBJ2-5; D is unresolved. Germline values: CDR1 SQVTM, CDR2 ANQGSEA. The length of the CDR3 is 11 residues. With 6 bases removed from V and 2 bases from J, the gap between germline ends came to 7 bases. The chain's CDR3 is CSVQLQETQYF. Here the CDR3 DNA reads TGCAGCGTCCAACTTCAAGAGACCCAGTACTTC. The entire variable domain, with the rest obtained from reference TRBV29-1 and TRBJ2-5, is as follows: SAVISQKPSRDICQRGTSLTIQCQVDSQVTMMFWYRQQPGQSLTLIATANQGSEATYESGFVIDKFPISRPNLTFSTLTVSNMSPEDSSIYLCSVQLQETQYFGPGTRLLVL.

The rearrangement links TRBV10-2 to TRBJ1-2; 7 nucleotides match TRBD1. Germline CDR1 WSHSY, CDR2 SAAADI. The CDR3 loop spans 13 amino acids. V was clipped by 4 bases and J by 2 bases; unmatched bases: 1. CDR3 nucleotide sequence: TGCGCCAGCAGTGTACAGGGGAACTATGGCTACACCTTC. The encoded protein is CASSVQGNYGYTF.

This clone was recorded a few times. The gene calls are TRBV5-1 and TRBJ2-2; 8 nucleotides align to TRBD1. The CDR3 consists of 15 residues. V lost 1 base to trimming and J lost 8 bases; unmatched junction nucleotides: 7. CDR1 SGHRS and CDR2 YFSETQ come from the germline V gene. This CDR3 is CASSLTTGVFGELFF. The CDR3 DNA is TGCGCCAGCAGCTTGACGACAGGGGTGTTTGGGGAGCTGTTTTTT.

V and J are TRBV9 and TRBJ2-1, with D possibly matching TRBD2 (6 bases). The V and J ends lost 3 bases and 0 bases respectively, with 13 bases between them. Germline V gives CDR1 SGDLS, CDR2 YYNGEE. The CDR3 has 16 residues. CDR3 DNA sequence: TGTGCCAGCAGCGCAATCCTAGCGTCCTCCTACAATGAGCAGTTCTTC. Protein: CASSAILASSYNEQFF.